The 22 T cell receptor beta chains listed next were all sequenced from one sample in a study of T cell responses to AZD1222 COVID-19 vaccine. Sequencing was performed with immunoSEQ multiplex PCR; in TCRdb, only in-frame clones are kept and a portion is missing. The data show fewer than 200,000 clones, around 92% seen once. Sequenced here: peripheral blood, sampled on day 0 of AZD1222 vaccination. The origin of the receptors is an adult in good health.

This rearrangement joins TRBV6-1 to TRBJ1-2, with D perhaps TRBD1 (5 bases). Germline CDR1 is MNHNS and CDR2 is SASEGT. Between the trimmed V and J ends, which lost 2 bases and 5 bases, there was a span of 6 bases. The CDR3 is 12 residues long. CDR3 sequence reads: CASSETGYGYTF. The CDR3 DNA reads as TGTGCCAGCAGTGAAACAGGTTATGGCTACACCTTC.

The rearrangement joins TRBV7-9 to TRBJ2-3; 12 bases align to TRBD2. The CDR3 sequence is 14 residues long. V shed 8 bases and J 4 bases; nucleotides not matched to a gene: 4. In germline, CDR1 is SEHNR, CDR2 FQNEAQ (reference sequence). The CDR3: CASGWTSGADTQYF. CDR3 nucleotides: TGTGCCAGCGGATGGACTAGCGGGGCAGATACGCAGTATTTT.

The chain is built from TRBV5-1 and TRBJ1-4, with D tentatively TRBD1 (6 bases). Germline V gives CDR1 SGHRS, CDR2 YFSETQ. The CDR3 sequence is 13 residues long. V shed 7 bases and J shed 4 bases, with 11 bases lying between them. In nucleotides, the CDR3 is TGCGCCAGCCGAACGGACAGTAATGAAAAACTGTTTTTT. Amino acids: CASRTDSNEKLFF. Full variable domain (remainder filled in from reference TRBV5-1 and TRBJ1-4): KAGVTQTPRYLIKTRGQQVTLSCSPISGHRSVSWYQQTPGQGLQFLFEYFSETQRNKGNFPGRFSGRQFSNSRSEMNVSTLELGDSALYLCASRTDSNEKLFFGSGTQLSVL.

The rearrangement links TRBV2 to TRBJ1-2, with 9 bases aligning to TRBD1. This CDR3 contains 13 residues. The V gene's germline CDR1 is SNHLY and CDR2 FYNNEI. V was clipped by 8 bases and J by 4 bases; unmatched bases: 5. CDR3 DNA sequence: TGTGCCAGCCGAGGGACAGGGAGCTATGGCTACACCTTC. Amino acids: CASRGTGSYGYTF.

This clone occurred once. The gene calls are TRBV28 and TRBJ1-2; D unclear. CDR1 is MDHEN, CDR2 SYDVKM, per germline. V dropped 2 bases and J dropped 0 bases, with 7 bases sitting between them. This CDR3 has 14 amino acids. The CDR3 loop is CASSLAGTNYGYTF. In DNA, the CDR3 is TGTGCCAGCAGTTTAGCCGGGACTAACTATGGCTACACCTTC.

CDR3 in amino acids: CASTSLREF. The CDR3 DNA follows: TGTGCCAGCACCTCTCTTCGGGAGTTT. The chain links TRBV12-1 to TRBJ1-3. TRBV12-1 is assigned pseudogene status. This CDR3 comprises 9 residues.

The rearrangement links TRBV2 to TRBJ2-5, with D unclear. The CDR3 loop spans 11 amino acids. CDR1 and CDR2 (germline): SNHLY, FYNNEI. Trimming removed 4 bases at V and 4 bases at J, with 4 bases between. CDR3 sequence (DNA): TGTGCCAGCAGTGGGTTAGAGACCCAGTACTTC. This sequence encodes CASSGLETQYF.

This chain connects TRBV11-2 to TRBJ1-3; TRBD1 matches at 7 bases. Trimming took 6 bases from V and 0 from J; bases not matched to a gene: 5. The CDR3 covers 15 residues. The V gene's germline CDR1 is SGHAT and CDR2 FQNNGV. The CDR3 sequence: CASRQPGGSGNTIYF. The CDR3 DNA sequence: TGTGCCAGCAGGCAACCAGGGGGCTCTGGAAACACCATATATTTT.

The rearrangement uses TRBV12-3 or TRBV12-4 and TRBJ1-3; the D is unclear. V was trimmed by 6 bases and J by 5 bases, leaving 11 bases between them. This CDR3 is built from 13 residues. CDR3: CASRLQERNTIYF. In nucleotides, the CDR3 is TGTGCCAGCAGACTTCAGGAGAGAAACACCATATATTTT.

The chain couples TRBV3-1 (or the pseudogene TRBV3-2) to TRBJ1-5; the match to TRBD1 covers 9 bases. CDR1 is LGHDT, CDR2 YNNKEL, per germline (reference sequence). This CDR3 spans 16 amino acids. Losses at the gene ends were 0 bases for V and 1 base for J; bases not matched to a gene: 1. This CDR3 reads CASSQETGGSNQPQHF. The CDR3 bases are TGTGCCAGCAGCCAAGAGACAGGGGGAAGCAATCAGCCCCAGCATTTT.

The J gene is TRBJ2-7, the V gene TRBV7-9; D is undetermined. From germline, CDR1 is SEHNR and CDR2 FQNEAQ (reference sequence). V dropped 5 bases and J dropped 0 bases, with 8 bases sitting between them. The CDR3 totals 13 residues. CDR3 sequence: CASSRASSYEQYF. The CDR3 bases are TGTGCCAGCAGCCGGGCCTCCTCCTACGAGCAGTACTTC.

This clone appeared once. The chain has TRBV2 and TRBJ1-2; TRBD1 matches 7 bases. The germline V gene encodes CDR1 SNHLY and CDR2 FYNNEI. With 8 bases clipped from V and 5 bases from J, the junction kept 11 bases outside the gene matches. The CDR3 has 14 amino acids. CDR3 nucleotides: TGTGCCAGCGCTTCCGTTCAGGGGGGATATGGCTACACCTTC. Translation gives CASASVQGGYGYTF.

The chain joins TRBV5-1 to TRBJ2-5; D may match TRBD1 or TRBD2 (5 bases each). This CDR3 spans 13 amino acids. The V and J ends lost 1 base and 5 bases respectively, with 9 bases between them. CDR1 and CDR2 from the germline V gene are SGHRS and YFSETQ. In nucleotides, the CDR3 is TGCGCCAGCAGCTTGCAGGGCGGGGAGACCCAGTACTTC. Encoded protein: CASSLQGGETQYF.

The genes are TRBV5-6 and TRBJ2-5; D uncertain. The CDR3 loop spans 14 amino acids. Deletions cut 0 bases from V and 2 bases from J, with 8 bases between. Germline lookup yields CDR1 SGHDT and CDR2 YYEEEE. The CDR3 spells CASSLVGKQETQYF. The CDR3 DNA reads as TGTGCCAGCAGCTTGGTGGGGAAGCAAGAGACCCAGTACTTC.

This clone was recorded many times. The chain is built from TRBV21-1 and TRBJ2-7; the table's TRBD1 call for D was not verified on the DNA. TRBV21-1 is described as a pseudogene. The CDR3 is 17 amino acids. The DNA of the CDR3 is TGTGCCAGCAGCAAAGGGGAACAGGGGGCGGCCTCCTACGAGCAGTACTTC. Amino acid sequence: CASSKGEQGAASYEQYF.

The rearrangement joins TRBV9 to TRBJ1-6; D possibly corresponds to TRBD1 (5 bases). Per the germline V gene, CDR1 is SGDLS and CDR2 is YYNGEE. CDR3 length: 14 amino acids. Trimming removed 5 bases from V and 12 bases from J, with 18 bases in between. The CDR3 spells CASSAGVRGEPLHF. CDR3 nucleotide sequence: TGTGCCAGCAGTGCGGGGGTCAGAGGGGAACCCCTCCACTTT. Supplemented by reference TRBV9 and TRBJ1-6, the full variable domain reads DSGVTQTPKHLITATGQRVTLRCSPRSGDLSVYWYQQSLDQGLQFLIQYYNGEERAKGNILERFSAQQFPDLHSELNLSSLELGDSALYFCASSAGVRGEPLHFGNGTRLTVT.

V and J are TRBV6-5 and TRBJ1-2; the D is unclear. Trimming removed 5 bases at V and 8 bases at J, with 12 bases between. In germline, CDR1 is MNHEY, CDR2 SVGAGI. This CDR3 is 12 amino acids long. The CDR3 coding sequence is TGTGCCAGCAGTCCGACCGCCAGGGGCTACACCTTC. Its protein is CASSPTARGYTF.

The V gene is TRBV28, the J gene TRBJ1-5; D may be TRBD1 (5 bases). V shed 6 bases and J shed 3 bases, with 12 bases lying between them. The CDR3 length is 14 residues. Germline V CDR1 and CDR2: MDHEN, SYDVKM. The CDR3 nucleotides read TGTGCCAGCAGCCACAGGACGTACAATCAGCCCCAGCATTTT. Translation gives CASSHRTYNQPQHF.

The CDR3 protein is CASSLGQLGGQAQHF. The CDR3 coding sequence is TGTGCCAGCAGCCTAGGACAGCTTGGGGGACAGGCCCAGCATTTT. The chain has TRBV5-5 and TRBJ1-5, with 8 bases identical to TRBD1. V was pared by 4 bases and J by 11 bases, with 14 bases of the junction left unmatched. The CDR3 consists of 15 residues. Germline CDR1 and CDR2: SGHKS and YYEKEE (reference sequence).

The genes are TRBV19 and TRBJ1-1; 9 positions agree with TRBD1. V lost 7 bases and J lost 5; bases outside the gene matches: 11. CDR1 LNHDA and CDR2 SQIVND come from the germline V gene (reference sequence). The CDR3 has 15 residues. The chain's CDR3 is CASKKDSGQGTEAFF. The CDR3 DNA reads TGTGCCAGTAAAAAGGACTCGGGACAGGGTACTGAAGCTTTCTTT.

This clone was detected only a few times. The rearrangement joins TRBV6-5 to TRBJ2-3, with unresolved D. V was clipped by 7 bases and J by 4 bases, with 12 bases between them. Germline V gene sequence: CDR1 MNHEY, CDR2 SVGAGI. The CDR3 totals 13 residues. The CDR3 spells CASTLDGSDTQYF. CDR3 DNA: TGTGCCAGCACCCTCGATGGGTCAGATACGCAGTATTTT.

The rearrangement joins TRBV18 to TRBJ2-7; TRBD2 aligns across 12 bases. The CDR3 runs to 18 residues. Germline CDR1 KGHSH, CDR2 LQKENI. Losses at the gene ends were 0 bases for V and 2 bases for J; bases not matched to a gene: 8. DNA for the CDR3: TGTGCCAGCTCACCACCGGTACTAGCGGGGGGTTCAACCTACGAGCAGTACTTC. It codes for CASSPPVLAGGSTYEQYF.